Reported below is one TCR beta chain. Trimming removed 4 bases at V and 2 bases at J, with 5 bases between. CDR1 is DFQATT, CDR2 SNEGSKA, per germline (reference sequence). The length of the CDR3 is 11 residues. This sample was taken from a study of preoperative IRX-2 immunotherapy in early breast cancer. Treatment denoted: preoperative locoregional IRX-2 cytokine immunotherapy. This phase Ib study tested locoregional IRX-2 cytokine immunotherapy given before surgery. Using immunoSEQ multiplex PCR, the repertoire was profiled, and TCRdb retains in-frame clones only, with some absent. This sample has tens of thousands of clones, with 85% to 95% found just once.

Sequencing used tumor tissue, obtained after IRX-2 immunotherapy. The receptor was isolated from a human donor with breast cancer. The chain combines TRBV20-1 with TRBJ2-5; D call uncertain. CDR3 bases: TGCAGTGCTAAAAGACAAGAGACCCAGTACTTC. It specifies CSAKRQETQYF.